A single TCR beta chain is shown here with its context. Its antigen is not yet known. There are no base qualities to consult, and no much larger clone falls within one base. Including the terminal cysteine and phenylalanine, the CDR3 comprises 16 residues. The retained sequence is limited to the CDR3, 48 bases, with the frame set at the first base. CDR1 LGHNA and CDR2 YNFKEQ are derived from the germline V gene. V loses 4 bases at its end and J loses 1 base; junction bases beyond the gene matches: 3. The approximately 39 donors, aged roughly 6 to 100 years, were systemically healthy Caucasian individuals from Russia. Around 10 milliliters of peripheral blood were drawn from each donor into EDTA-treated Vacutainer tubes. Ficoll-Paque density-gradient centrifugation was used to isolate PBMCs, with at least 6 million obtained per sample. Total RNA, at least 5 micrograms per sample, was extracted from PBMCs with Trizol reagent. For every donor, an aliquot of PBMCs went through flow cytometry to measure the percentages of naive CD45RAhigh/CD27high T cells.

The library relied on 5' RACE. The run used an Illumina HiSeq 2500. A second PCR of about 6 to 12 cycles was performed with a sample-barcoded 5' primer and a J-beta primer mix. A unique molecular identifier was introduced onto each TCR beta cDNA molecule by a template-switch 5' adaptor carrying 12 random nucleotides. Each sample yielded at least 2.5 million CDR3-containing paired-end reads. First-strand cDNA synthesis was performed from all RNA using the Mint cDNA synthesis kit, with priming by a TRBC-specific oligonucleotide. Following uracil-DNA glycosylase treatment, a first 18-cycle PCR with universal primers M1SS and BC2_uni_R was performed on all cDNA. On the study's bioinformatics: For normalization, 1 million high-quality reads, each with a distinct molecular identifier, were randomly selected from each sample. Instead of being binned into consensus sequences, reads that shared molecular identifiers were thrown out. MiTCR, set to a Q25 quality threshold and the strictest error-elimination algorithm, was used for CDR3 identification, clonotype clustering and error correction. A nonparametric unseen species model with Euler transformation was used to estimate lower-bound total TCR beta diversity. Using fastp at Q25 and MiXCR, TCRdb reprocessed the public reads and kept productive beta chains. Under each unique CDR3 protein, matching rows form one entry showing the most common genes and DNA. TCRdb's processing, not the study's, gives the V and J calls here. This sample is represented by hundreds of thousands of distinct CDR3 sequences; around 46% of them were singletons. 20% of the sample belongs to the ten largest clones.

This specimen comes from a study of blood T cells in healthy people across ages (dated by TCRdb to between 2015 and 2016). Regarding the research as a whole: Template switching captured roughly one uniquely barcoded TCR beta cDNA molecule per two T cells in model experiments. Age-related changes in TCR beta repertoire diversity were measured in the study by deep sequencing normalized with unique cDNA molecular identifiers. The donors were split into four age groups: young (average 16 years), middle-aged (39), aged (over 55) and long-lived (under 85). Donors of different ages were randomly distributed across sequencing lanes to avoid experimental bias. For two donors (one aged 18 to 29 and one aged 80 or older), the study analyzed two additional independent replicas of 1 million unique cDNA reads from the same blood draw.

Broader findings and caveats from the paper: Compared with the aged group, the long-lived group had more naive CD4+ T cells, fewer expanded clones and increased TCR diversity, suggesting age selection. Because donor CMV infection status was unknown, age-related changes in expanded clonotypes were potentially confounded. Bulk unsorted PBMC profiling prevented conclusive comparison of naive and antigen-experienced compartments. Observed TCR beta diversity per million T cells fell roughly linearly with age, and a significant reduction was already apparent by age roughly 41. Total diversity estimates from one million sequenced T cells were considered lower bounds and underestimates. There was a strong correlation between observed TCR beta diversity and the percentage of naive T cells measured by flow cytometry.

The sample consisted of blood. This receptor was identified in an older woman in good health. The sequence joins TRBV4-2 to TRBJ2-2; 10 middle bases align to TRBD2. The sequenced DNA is TGTGCCAGCAGCCTCACTAGCGGGGTGAACACCGGGGAGCTGTTTTTT. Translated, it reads CASSLTSGVNTGELFF.